This T cell receptor beta chain originates from a study of CD8+ T cells in alopecia areata. Study summary: Spontaneously alopecic C3H/HeJ graft donors, about 6-13 months old, gave skin to roughly 7-10-week-old female C3H/HeJ mice.

This clone was observed many times. Its cognate antigen is unknown. Mouse gene names apply. The read ends 4 residues before the CDR3 terminus; that terminus is restored from the germline J gene. Cells that came from pooled cutaneous lymph nodes were sorted using CD4, CD8alpha, NKG2D, NKG2ACE and other markers. Trimming removed 2 bases from V and 1 base from J, with 11 bases in between. This CDR3 is 15 amino acids long. CDR1 is NNHDY, CDR2 SYVADS, per germline. RNA extraction and reverse transcription yielded cDNA as sequencing template. TCRdb keeps only in-frame clones here, not all; method: immunoSEQ multiplex PCR. The sample has 270,000 or so clones, none seen only once. Study observations and caveats: Mice showed TCR sharing more clearly than patients did, possibly owing to HLA. Normal-skin resident alphabeta T cells also appear among scalp sample sequences. Researchers report lesional scalp, most notably alopecia totalis/universalis, outstripped normal scalp in clonality.

Sequencing was performed on CD4+ T cells sorted from a lymph node. The chain employs TRBV13-3 and TRBJ2-3; D possibly corresponds to TRBD1 (5 bases). The TCR was taken from a C3H/HeJ mouse with alopecia areata. The mouse line has the MHC haplotype H2-k. CDR3 DNA (partial): TGTGCCAGCAGTGACAGGGCGGAGGGTGCAGAA. It codes for CASSDRAEGAE. The CDR3 as a whole reads CASSDRAEGAETLYF.